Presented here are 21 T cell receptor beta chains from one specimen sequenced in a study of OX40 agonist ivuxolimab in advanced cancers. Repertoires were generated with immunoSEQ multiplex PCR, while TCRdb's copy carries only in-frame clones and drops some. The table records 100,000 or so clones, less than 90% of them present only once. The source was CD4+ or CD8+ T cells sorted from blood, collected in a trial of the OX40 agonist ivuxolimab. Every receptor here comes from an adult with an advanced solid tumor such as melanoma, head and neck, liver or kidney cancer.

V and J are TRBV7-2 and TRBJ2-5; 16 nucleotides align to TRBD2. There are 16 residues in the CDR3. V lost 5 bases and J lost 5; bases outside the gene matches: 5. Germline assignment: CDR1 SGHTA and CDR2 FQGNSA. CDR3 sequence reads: CASSTGTSGRGETQYF. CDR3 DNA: TGTGCCAGCAGCACCGGGACTAGCGGGAGGGGCGAGACCCAGTACTTC. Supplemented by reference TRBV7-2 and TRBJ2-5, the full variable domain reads GAGVSQSPSNKVTEKGKDVELRCDPISGHTALYWYRQSLGQGLEFLIYFQGNSAPDKSGLPSDRFSAERTGGSVSTLTIQRTQQEDSAVYLCASSTGTSGRGETQYFGPGTRLLVL.

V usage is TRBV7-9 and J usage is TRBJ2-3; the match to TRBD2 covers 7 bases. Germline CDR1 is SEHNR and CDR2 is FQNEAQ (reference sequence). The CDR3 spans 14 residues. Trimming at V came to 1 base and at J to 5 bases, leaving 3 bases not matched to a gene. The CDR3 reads CASSLGLAGDTQYF. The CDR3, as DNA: TGTGCCAGCAGCTTAGGACTAGCCGGAGATACGCAGTATTTT.

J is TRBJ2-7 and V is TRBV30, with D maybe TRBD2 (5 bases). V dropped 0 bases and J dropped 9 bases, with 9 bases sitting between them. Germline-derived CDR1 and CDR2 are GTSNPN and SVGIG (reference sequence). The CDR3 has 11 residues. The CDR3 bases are TGTGCCTGGAGTGTACTCGGGGTGCAGTACTTC. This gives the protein CAWSVLGVQYF.

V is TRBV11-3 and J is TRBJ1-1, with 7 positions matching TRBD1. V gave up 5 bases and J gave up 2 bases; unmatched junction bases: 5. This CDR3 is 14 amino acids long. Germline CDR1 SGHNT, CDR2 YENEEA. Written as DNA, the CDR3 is TGTGCCAGCAGCGAGGGACAGACCAACACTGAAGCTTTCTTT. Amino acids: CASSEGQTNTEAFF.

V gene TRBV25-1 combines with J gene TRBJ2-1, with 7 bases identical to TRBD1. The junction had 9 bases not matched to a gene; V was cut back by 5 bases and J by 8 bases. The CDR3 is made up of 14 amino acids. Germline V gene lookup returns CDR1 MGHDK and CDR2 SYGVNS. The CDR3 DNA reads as TGTGCCAGCAGTCCCCGACAGGGTAGGGATGAGCAGTTCTTC. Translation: CASSPRQGRDEQFF.

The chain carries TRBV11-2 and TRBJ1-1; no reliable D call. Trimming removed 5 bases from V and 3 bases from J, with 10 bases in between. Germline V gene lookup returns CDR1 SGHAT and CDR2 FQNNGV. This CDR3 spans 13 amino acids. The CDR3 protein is CASSLGEDTEAFF. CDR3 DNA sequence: TGTGCCAGCAGCCTTGGGGAGGACACTGAAGCTTTCTTT.

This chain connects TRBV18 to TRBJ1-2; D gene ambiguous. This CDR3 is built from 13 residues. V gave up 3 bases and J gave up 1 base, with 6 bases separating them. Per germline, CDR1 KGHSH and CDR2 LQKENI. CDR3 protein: CASSPEVNYGYTF. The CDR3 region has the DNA TGTGCCAGCTCACCCGAAGTTAACTATGGCTACACCTTC.

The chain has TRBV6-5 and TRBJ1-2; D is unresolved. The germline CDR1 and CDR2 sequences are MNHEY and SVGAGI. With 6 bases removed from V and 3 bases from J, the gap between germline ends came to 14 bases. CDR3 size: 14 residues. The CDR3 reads CASSPRRSYYGYTF. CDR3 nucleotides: TGTGCCAGCAGCCCCAGGAGGTCTTACTATGGCTACACCTTC.

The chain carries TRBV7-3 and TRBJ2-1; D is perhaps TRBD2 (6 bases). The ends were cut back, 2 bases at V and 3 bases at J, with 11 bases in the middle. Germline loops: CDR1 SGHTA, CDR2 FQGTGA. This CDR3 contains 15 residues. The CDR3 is CASSLGAGRYNEQFF. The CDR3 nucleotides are TGTGCCAGCAGCTTAGGAGCGGGCCGCTACAATGAGCAGTTCTTC.

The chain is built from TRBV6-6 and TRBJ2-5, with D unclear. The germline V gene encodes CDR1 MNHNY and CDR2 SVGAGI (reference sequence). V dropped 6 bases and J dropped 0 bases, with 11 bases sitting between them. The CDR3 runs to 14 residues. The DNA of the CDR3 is TGTGCCAGCAGCCTCTCAGCGAACCAAGAGACCCAGTACTTC. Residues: CASSLSANQETQYF.

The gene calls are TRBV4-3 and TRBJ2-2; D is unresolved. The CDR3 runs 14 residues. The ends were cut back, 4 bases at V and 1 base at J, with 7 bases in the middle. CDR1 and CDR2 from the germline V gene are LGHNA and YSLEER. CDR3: CASSRSQNTGELFF. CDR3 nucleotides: TGCGCCAGCAGCCGTTCTCAGAACACCGGGGAGCTGTTTTTT.

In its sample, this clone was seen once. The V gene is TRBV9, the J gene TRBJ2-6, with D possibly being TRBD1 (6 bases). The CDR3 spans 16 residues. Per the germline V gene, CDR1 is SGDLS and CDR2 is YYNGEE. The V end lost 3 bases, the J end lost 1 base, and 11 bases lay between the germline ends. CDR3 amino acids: CASSAGTQSGANVLTF. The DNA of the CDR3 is TGTGCCAGCAGCGCCGGGACACAGTCTGGGGCCAACGTCCTGACTTTC.

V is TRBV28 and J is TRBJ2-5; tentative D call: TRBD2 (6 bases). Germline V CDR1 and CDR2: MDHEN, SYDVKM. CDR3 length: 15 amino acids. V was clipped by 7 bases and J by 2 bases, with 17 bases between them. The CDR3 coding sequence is TGTGCCAGCACCATCGGGGGAGTGGGGCAAGAGACCCAGTACTTC. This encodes CASTIGGVGQETQYF.

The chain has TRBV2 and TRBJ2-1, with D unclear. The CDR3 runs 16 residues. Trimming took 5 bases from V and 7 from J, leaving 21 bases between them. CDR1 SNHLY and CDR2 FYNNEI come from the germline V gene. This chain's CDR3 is CASSSQGRTFGNEQFF. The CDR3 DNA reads TGTGCCAGCAGTTCACAAGGACGGACCTTTGGTAATGAGCAGTTCTTC.

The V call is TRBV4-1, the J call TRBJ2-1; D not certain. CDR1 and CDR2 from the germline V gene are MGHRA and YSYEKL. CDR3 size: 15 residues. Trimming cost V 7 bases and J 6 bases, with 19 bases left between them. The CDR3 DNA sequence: TGCGCCAGCACCTCTAATATCGAGAGAAGCAATGAGCAGTTCTTC. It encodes CASTSNIERSNEQFF.

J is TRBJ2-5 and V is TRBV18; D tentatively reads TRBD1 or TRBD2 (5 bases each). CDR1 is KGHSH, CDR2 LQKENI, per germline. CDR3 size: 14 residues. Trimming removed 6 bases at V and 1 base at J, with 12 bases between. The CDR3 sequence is CASSRGGPQETQYF. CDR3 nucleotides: TGTGCCAGCTCCCGGGGCGGCCCCCAAGAGACCCAGTACTTC.

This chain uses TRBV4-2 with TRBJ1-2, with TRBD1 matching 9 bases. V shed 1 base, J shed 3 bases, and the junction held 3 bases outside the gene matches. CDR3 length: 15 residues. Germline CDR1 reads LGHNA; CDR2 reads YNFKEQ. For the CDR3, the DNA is TGTGCCAGCAGCCAAGCAACAGGGGGCTACTATGGCTACACCTTC. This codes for CASSQATGGYYGYTF.

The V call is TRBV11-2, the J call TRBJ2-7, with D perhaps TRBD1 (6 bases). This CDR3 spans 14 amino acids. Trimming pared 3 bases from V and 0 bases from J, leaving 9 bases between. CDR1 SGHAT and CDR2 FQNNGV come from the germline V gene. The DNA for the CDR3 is TGTGCCAGCAGCTTCGGGGACAACTCCTACGAGCAGTACTTC. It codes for CASSFGDNSYEQYF.

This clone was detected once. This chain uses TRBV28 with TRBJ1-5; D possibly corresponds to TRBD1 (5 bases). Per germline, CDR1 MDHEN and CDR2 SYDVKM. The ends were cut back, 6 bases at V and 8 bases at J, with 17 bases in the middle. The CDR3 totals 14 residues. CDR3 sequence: CASSSGGEGKPQHF. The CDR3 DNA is TGTGCCAGCAGCTCGGGGGGGGAGGGTAAGCCCCAGCATTTT.

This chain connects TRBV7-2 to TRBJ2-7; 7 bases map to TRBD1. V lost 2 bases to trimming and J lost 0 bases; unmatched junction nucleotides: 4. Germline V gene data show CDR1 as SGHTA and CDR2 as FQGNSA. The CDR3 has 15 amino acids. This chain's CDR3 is CASSLQQGTSYEQYF. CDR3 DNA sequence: TGTGCCAGCAGCTTACAACAGGGGACCTCCTACGAGCAGTACTTC.

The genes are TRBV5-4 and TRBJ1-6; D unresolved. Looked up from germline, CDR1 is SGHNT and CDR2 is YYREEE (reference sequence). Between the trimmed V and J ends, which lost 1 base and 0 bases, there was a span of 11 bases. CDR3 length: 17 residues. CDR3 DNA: TGTGCCAGCAGCTTGCGGTCGGGAAGCTCCTATAATTCACCCCTCCACTTT. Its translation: CASSLRSGSSYNSPLHF.